This T cell receptor (beta chain) stems from a study of naive and memory T cell subsets (dated by TCRdb to 2015 to 2018). Study-wide context: An open-source, UMI-based TCR alpha and beta sequencing pipeline was applied to sorted naive and memory peripheral blood T cell subsets. IgG serology results and the functional CMV T cell responses were in complete agreement. RNA was DNase-treated and reverse transcribed with TCR constant-region primers, mostly using SuperScript III.

Here is what the overall study found, with its caveats: A power law was followed by TCR abundance, with an exponent that differed between naive and memory subsets but was consistent across the three individuals. No ground truth was available to validate the repertoire findings for the naive and memory subsets. Single alpha or beta chain sequences, rather than paired alpha/beta receptors, were used to define clonotypes. RNA-based TCR counts may be influenced by expression changes linked to T cell activation and differentiation. A few larger clonotypes were present in naive repertoires, particularly the CD8 repertoires, and these clonotypes were possibly memory cells re-expressing CD45RA. After error correction, only a single occurrence was seen for over 85% of naive TCR sequences, so much steeper abundance distributions were produced than in memory subsets. In both CD4 and CD8 cells, going from naive through CM, EM and EMRA, the Gini index went up while Shannon and inverse Simpson diversity went down.

The CDR3 starts with the cysteine, ends with the phenylalanine, and has 13 residues. Only the CDR3 DNA is retained, 39 bases long and in frame from the first base. A distance of 4 bases separates the germline ends of V and J, which lose 2 bases and 1 base respectively. Looking up the germline V gene yields CDR1 SGHNT and CDR2 YENEEA. This clonotype was picked up a small number of times. The clone's antigen remains unknown. Nothing much larger sits one base from this clone, and base qualities are not available. From the second PCR step on, the TCR alpha and beta chain libraries were amplified in separate reactions. Donor CMV status was determined by IFNgamma production from CD4+ T cells after overnight stimulation of fresh PBMCs with CMV viral lysate. CD4 T cells were positively selected with Miltenyi beads, followed by positive selection of CD8 T cells from the CD4-negative fraction. Cells were stained for CD3, CD4, CD8, CD45RA, CD27 and a live/dead dye and were sorted on a BD Aria II into four subsets based on CD45RA and CD27. Blood was obtained from three healthy volunteers, and the blood from each volunteer was fractionated into CD4 and CD8 T cells and subsequently into four differentiation subsets. About 110 ml of peripheral blood was drawn per donor, and PBMC were isolated by Ficoll-Paque PLUS density-gradient centrifugation. Sorted cells were lysed in RLT buffer, and RNA was extracted with a Qiagen RNeasy kit and stored at -80°C.

The library was generated by UMI-ligation and nested PCR. An equimolar mix of two oligonucleotides covering both TRBC1 and TRBC2 was used as the beta constant-region primer. Four rounds of PCR, combining the SP2 primer with nested alpha and beta constant-region primers, were used to amplify the ligated cDNA. A single-stranded oligonucleotide carrying the SP2 primer and a 12-nucleotide UMI was ligated to the 3' end of the cDNA by T4 RNA ligase 1. Incubation of the ligation reaction was carried out at 16 degrees C for roughly 19-25 hours. PCR2 was typically run as a SYBR Green qPCR and stopped at a predetermined threshold to prevent over-amplification. Apart from the first purification, every purification step used Agencourt AMPure XP magnetic beads. Library amounts were measured by Qubit and library quality was assessed on a TapeStation, where the main peak was expected at around 650 bp. The pooled libraries were sequenced on an Illumina MiSeq using v2 2x251 paired-end kits, which usually yielded about 0.85-2 million reads per sample. Each sample was pooled at 4 nM, and about 5-8% PhiX was included to help cluster recognition. In the source study's methods: V and J genes were assigned to Demultiplexor-processed FASTQ reads by Decombinator through tag matching, with a single base-pair mismatch being allowed. UMIs were used by Collapsinator to correct both sequencing errors and frequency errors arising from PCR heterogeneity. CDR3Translator translated TCRs and extracted CDR3s from the conserved cysteine to the FGXG phenylalanine, flagging non-productive sequences. Gini, Shannon entropy and inverse Simpson indices were calculated on repertoires that had been subsampled to equal numbers of UMI-defined TCRs. Power-law fits to clonotype abundance distributions were performed by maximum likelihood within the linear range. For one naive CD8 sample, the pipeline and MIGEC produced similar UMI counts, unique TCR numbers and clonal distributions. One analysis removed from the naive repertoire any naive TCRs that were also present in any memory subset from the same donor. The repertoires were searched for just under 7,500 CMV-associated CDR3 sequences that had been compiled from VDJdb and a published dataset. The public reads were quality trimmed at Q25 with fastp and then assembled into clones with MiXCR by TCRdb, keeping productive beta chains. Duplicate CDR3 protein sequences are folded into a single record with the most common DNA and genes. V and J calls and clone size were set by TCRdb, not the authors. Within this sample are under 150,000 distinct CDR3 sequences, with 15% to 25% of them counted one time only. Jointly, the top ten make up about 0.63% of the sample.

Here the chain combines TRBV11-3 and TRBJ2-3; no D gene call is confident. This TCR came from a human donor in good health. The specimen sequenced was naive CD8+ T cells from blood. This specimen's cell subset or site label, per the study, means: naive T cells, CD45RA high CD27+. Read as DNA, the sequence is TGTGCCAGCAGCTTATTCGGCACAGATACGCAGTATTTT. Its protein product is CASSLFGTDTQYF.